These 2 T cell receptor beta chains came from one sample sequenced in a study of Graves' ophthalmopathy and Graves' hyperthyroidism. Amplification of TCR beta CDR3 regions used RNA transcripts. An initial RT-PCR round employing HTBI primers preceded a second-round multiplex PCR. Each CDR3 protein is one row after TCRdb ran MiXCR on the multiplex PCR reads. Counted here are roughly 610,000 distinct CDR3 sequences, approximately 22% occurring once; the ten biggest clones make up approximately 6.5%. Sequenced: peripheral blood. The receptor set was obtained from a woman aged 18-29 years with stable Graves' hyperthyroidism. Some clones in this sample may be carry-over from other donors' samples.

This clonotype was seen a handful of times. V gene TRBV11-3 combines with J gene TRBJ2-5; 8 bases map to TRBD1. Germline CDR1 is SGHNT and CDR2 is YENEEA. The V gene end was trimmed by 5 bases and the J gene end by 5 bases; junction bases not matched to a gene: 10. CDR3 length: 15 amino acids. CDR3 sequence reads: CASSPRTGPGETQYF. The CDR3, as DNA: TGTGCCAGCAGCCCGAGGACAGGGCCTGGGGAGACCCAGTACTTC. The whole variable domain, remainder taken from reference TRBV11-3 and TRBJ2-5, is EAGVVQSPRYKIIEKKQPVAFWCNPISGHNTLYWYLQNLGQGPELLIRYENEEAVDDSQLPKDRFSAERLKGVDSTLKIQPAELGDSAVYLCASSPRTGPGETQYFGPGTRLLVL.

Note on this clonotype: At one end, the junction sequence differs from germline, possibly due to a read error. The chain recombines TRBV2 with TRBJ2-7; 7 nucleotides agree with TRBD2. Looked up from germline, CDR1 is SNHLY and CDR2 is FYNNEI. CDR3 length equals 12 residues. DNA for the CDR3: TGTGCCAGCAGTGGGGAGGGGACCCCAGTCCACTTC. Protein sequence: CASSGEGTPVHF.